This TCR beta chain came from a study of cytomegalovirus exposure and HLA in healthy donors. Findings and caveats of the study: Available immune exposure information was restricted to CMV serostatus only. Sequencing depth roughly uniform across donors was assumed in presence/absence analyses.

Both 60 Vbeta primers and 13 Jbeta primers went into the PCR. Assay used: immunoSEQ multiplex PCR; TCRdb lists only in-frame clones, some missing. This sample carries under 200,000 clones, approximately 80% of them seen once, and the ten largest clones take roughly 7.3%. Notes on this clone: The antigen is unknown.

Germline-derived CDR1 and CDR2 are SGHVS and FNYEAQ. This CDR3 spans 16 amino acids. After removal of 5 bases from V and 7 bases from J, the junction contained 9 bases not matched to a gene. The sample consisted of PBMCs. This sequence joins TRBV7-6 and TRBJ2-1, with TRBD1 identical over 12 bases. This TCR was sampled from a male donor in good health and CMV-seropositive. CDR3 residues: CASSMPGQGAGNEQFF. CDR3 nucleotides: TGTGCCAGCAGCATGCCGGGACAGGGGGCGGGTAATGAGCAGTTCTTC.